This T cell receptor beta chain is from a study of blood T cell repertoires in COVID-19. In its sample, this clone was seen once. The protocol was immunoSEQ multiplex PCR, while the TCRdb copy is restricted to in-frame clones and leaves out a portion. The table lists 200,000 to 250,000 clones, around 86% of them singletons. Unmatched junction bases numbered 2, after V lost 5 bases and J lost 0 bases. The CDR3 covers 14 residues. CDR1 and CDR2 (germline): SGHVS, FQNEAQ. The TCR was taken from a man between 60 and 75 years old who had recovered from COVID-19. Sequenced sample: peripheral blood. V usage is TRBV7-8 and J usage is TRBJ1-1; 8 bases agree with TRBD1. The CDR3 here is CASSQGQVNTEAFF. CDR3 nucleotide sequence: TGTGCCAGCAGCCAGGGACAGGTGAACACTGAAGCTTTCTTT.